This entry concerns a single T cell receptor beta chain. The CDR3 totals 19 residues. Germline V gene sequence: CDR1 SGHRS, CDR2 YFSETQ. The V segment lost 3 bases and the J segment 6 bases; nucleotides outside the gene matches: 21. The PCR used 60 Vbeta and 13 Jbeta primers. TCRdb keeps only in-frame clones here, not all; method: immunoSEQ multiplex PCR. The data contain 150,000 or so clones, 70% to 90% of them singletons. The data stem from a study of cytomegalovirus exposure and HLA in healthy donors. The sequenced sample was PBMCs. The chain joins TRBV5-1 to TRBJ2-7, with 10 positions matching TRBD1. This sequence originates from a woman under 30 in good health and CMV-seronegative. The CDR3 DNA is TGCGCCAGCAGCTCTTACCTGGGACAGGGGTCCCGAGGGTGGGGCGAGCAGTACTTC. Its protein product is CASSSYLGQGSRGWGEQYF.